The 16 T cell receptor beta chains reported below all come from one sample, sequenced in a study of OX40 agonist ivuxolimab in advanced cancers. The assay was immunoSEQ multiplex PCR, and TCRdb's table has in-frame clones only and misses some. The sample has approximately 77,000 clones; around 92% are singletons. Sequencing used CD4+ or CD8+ T cells sorted from blood, obtained in a trial of the OX40 agonist ivuxolimab. These TCRs come from an adult with an advanced solid tumor such as melanoma, head and neck, liver or kidney cancer.

V and J are TRBV29-1 and TRBJ2-5; the match to TRBD1 covers 8 bases. The CDR3 covers 14 residues. Germline trimming cut 5 bases from V and 5 bases from J; bases unmatched to any gene: 10. The germline gives CDR1 SQVTM, CDR2 ANQGSEA. The CDR3 bases are TGCAGCGTTCACCCGACAGGGGCGAAGGAGACCCAGTACTTC. The encoded protein is CSVHPTGAKETQYF.

Note on this clone: Other DNA variants within this sample encode the same CDR3. This rearrangement joins TRBV5-6 to TRBJ1-1; weak D call: TRBD1 (5 bases). CDR1 and CDR2 from the germline V gene are SGHDT and YYEEEE. This CDR3 region has 13 residues. With 2 bases removed from V and 8 bases from J, the gap between germline ends came to 13 bases. In nucleotides, the CDR3 is TGTGCCAGCAGCTTAATAGGTGGGGCGGAAGCTTTCTTT. Residues: CASSLIGGAEAFF.

The chain recombines TRBV19 with TRBJ1-5; no clear D gene. The V and J ends lost 8 bases and 4 bases respectively, with 9 bases between them. The CDR3 spans 12 residues. Per the germline V gene, CDR1 is LNHDA and CDR2 is SQIVND (reference sequence). CDR3 protein: CASLGRNQPQHF. The CDR3 DNA reads TGTGCCAGTTTGGGGAGAAATCAGCCCCAGCATTTT.

V gene TRBV19 combines with J gene TRBJ2-2, with D maybe TRBD2 (5 bases). V shed 7 bases and J shed 5 bases, with 14 bases lying between them. Germline CDR1 LNHDA, CDR2 SQIVND (reference sequence). CDR3 length equals 14 residues. CDR3 loop: CASIPGRGTGELFF. CDR3 DNA: TGTGCCAGTATCCCGGGCCGAGGGACCGGGGAGCTGTTTTTT.

V gene TRBV28 combines with J gene TRBJ1-2; no definite D call. Trimming pared 3 bases from V and 5 bases from J, leaving 7 bases between. Looked up from germline, CDR1 is MDHEN and CDR2 is SYDVKM. The CDR3 sequence is 12 residues long. The CDR3 DNA reads as TGTGCCAGCAGTTTTCGGAGTTATGGCTACACCTTC. Amino acids: CASSFRSYGYTF.

The chain carries TRBV21-1 and TRBJ2-7; no check of the table's D call, TRBD2, against the DNA was made. TRBV21-1 is a pseudogene locus. The CDR3 runs to 17 residues. Written as DNA, the CDR3 is TGTGCCAGCAGTAACGGGACTAGCGGGTATAGCTCCTACGAGCAGTACTTC. This encodes CASSNGTSGYSSYEQYF.

This clone has just a few counts. The gene calls are TRBV7-3 and TRBJ2-1, with TRBD2 identical over 7 bases. In germline, CDR1 is SGHTA, CDR2 FQGTGA. V lost 5 bases, J lost 5 bases, and 3 bases stayed unmatched. The CDR3 is made up of 13 amino acids. Here the CDR3 DNA reads TGTGCCAGCAGCCGGGAGGAGAACAATGAGCAGTTCTTC. It yields the protein CASSREENNEQFF. Complete variable domain (other parts from reference TRBV7-3 and TRBJ2-1): GAGVSQTPSNKVTEKGKYVELRCDPISGHTALYWYRQSLGQGPEFLIYFQGTGAADDSGLPNDRFFAVRPEGSVSTLKIQRTERGDSAVYLCASSREENNEQFFGPGTRLTVL.

This chain connects TRBV7-2 to TRBJ2-3; D is undetermined. The CDR3 is 16 residues long. Looked up from germline, CDR1 is SGHTA and CDR2 is FQGNSA. V lost 3 bases, J lost 1 base, and 14 bases lay in between. CDR3 bases: TGTGCCAGCAGCTTTCTTCCCATAATCGGCACAGATACGCAGTATTTT. Its translation: CASSFLPIIGTDTQYF.

This chain connects TRBV30 to TRBJ2-5; weak D call: TRBD2 (6 bases). The length of the CDR3 is 13 residues. Germline V gene lookup returns CDR1 GTSNPN and CDR2 SVGIG (reference sequence). The V end lost 2 bases, the J end lost 5 bases, and 12 bases lay between the germline ends. The CDR3 region is CAWSWRAWETQYF. The CDR3 DNA follows: TGTGCCTGGAGTTGGAGGGCCTGGGAGACCCAGTACTTC.

The V call is TRBV5-6, the J call TRBJ1-5; D is unresolved. Trimming removed 4 bases at V and 0 bases at J, with 2 bases between. CDR1 is SGHDT and CDR2 is YYEEEE in the germline V gene. There are 12 residues in the CDR3. The CDR3 loop reads CASSVSNQPQHF. For the CDR3, the DNA is TGTGCCAGCAGCGTTAGCAATCAGCCCCAGCATTTT.

The chain couples TRBV9 to TRBJ2-7; D gene ambiguous. V was trimmed by 0 bases and J by 1 base, leaving 8 bases between them. This CDR3 spans 14 amino acids. Per germline, CDR1 SGDLS and CDR2 YYNGEE. The CDR3 nucleotides read TGTGCCAGCAGCGTAGACGTCGGATCCTACGAGCAGTACTTC. It is translated as CASSVDVGSYEQYF.

The CDR3 spells CSVFEAGKTYEQYF. In DNA, the CDR3 is TGCAGCGTTTTCGAGGCGGGGAAGACCTACGAGCAGTACTTC. The chain couples TRBV29-1 to TRBJ2-5; maybe TRBD2 (6 bases). The J call may be incorrect, as the DNA end agrees better with TRBJ2-7. Germline loops: CDR1 SQVTM, CDR2 ANQGSEA. This CDR3 has 14 residues.

The chain recombines TRBV27 with TRBJ2-7; D call uncertain. V shed 3 bases and J shed 2 bases, with 11 bases lying between them. Per the germline V gene, CDR1 is MNHEY and CDR2 is SMNVEV (reference sequence). This CDR3 contains 14 residues. The CDR3 region is CASSLSHRAYEQYF. CDR3 bases: TGTGCCAGCAGTTTGTCCCACAGAGCCTACGAGCAGTACTTC.

The V gene is TRBV7-2, the J gene TRBJ2-7; D perhaps matches TRBD1 (5 bases). CDR1 is SGHTA and CDR2 is FQGNSA in the germline V gene. V was cut by 5 bases and J by 3 bases, with 11 bases left in between. The CDR3 runs 13 residues. CDR3 sequence reads: CASSPDRDYEQYF. The CDR3 region has the DNA TGTGCCAGCAGCCCCGACAGAGACTACGAGCAGTACTTC.

The chain combines TRBV7-9 with TRBJ1-1; tentatively, D is TRBD1 (5 bases). The germline V gene encodes CDR1 SEHNR and CDR2 FQNEAQ (reference sequence). Trimming took off 9 bases at V and 5 bases at J, with 22 bases between the two ends. The CDR3 covers 15 residues. In DNA, the CDR3 is TGTGCCAGTACAGCGAGTAACTCCGGGGGGACTGAAGCTTTCTTT. Its protein product is CASTASNSGGTEAFF.

The table lists this clone with a few counts. The rearrangement uses TRBV4-2 and TRBJ2-7; D perhaps matches TRBD1 (6 bases). The germline gives CDR1 LGHNA, CDR2 YNFKEQ. The CDR3 spans 20 residues. V shed 1 base and J shed 3 bases, with 28 bases lying between them. The CDR3 is CASSQVGGPGHSNLNYEQYF. CDR3 coding DNA: TGTGCCAGCAGCCAAGTAGGAGGACCGGGACACAGCAACCTGAACTACGAGCAGTACTTC.